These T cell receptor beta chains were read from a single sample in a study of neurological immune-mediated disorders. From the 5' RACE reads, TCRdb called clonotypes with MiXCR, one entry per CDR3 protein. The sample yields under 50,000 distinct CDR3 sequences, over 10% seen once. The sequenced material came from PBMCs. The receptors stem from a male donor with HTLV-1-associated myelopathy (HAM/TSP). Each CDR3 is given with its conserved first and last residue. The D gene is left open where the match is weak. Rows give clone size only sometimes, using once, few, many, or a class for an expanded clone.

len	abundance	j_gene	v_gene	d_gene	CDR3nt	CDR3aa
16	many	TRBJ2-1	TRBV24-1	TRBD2	TGTGCCACCAGTGACGCTAGCGGGGGGACCTACAATGAGCAGTTCTTC	CATSDASGGTYNEQFF
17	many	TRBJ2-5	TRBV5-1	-	TGCGCCAGCAGCTTGGGGGCGCGGCAGACGTACCAAGAGACCCAGTACTTC	CASSLGARQTYQETQYF
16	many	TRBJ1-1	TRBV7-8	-	TGTGCCAGCAGCTCAATAGCAAACTTAGGGAGGCGCGAAGCTTTCTTT	CASSSIANLGRREAFF
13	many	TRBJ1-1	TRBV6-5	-	TGTGCCAGCAGGCCCTTTGGTCGAACTGAAGCTTTCTTT	CASRPFGRTEAFF
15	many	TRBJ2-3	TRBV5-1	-	TGCGCCAGCAGCTTGGGGGGAGCTAGCACAGATACGCAGTATTTT	CASSLGGASTDTQYF
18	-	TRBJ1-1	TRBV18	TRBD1	TGTGCCAGCTCACCACGAGGAGGGGCAGGGGGCCTGAGCACTGAAGCTTTCTTT	CASSPRGGAGGLSTEAFF
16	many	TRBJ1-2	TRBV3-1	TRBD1	TGTGCCAGCAGCCCAACAAAGACAGGGGGCACTTCTGGCTACACCTTC	CASSPTKTGGTSGYTF
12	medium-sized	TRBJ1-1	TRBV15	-	TGTGCCACCAGCCCCTCGGGCACTGAAGCTTTCTTT	CATSPSGTEAFF
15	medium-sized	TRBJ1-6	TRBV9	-	TGTGCCAGCAGCTTGGAAGGACGGACAAATTCACCCCTCCACTTT	CASSLEGRTNSPLHF
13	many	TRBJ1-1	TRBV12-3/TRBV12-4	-	TGTGCCAGCAGTTTTAAAGTGAACACTGAAGCTTTCTTT	CASSFKVNTEAFF
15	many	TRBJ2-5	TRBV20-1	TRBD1	TGCAGTGCGCAGTCGTGGGGACAGGGACAAGAGACCCAGTACTTC	CSAQSWGQGQETQYF
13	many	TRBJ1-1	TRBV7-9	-	TGTGCCAGCAGCTTCGACACCAACACTGAAGCTTTCTTT	CASSFDTNTEAFF
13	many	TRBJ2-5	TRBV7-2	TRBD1	TGTGCCAGCCTCAGGGGGACCCAAGAGACCCAGTACTTC	CASLRGTQETQYF
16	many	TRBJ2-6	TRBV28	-	TGTGCCAGCAGTTGGGCGGGGATTGCCGGGGCCAACGTCCTGACTTTC	CASSWAGIAGANVLTF
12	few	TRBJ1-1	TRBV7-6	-	TGTGCCAGCAGCCCCTGGGGTGAGAGAGCTTTCTTT	CASSPWGERAFF
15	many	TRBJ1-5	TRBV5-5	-	TGTGCCAGCAGCTCCGGGGTGGCCCTGAATCAGCCCCAGCATTTT	CASSSGVALNQPQHF
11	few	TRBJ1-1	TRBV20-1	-	TGCAGTGCTAGGGACAGCGAAGAGGCTTTCTTT	CSARDSEEAFF
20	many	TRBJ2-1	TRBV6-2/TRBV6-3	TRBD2	TGTGCCAGCAGTTACCAGCTAGCGGGGCCAAATAACCGTAACCACAATGAGCAGTTCTTC	CASSYQLAGPNNRNHNEQFF
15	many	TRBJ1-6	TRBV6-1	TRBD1	TGTGCCAGCAGTGAAGTGGGACAGCTTGGTTCACCCCTCCACTTT	CASSEVGQLGSPLHF
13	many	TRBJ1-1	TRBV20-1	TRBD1	TGCAGTGCGTCAGACAGGGGACGGACTGAAGCTTTCTTT	CSASDRGRTEAFF
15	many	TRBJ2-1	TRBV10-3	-	TGTGCCATCAGTGATAACGTTCGGGGGGCGGGCGAGCAGTTCTTC	CAISDNVRGAGEQFF
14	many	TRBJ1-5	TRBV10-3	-	TGTGCCATCAGTCCCAGGGAAGGGGGTCAGCCCCAGCATTTT	CAISPREGGQPQHF
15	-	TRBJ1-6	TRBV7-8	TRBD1	TGTGCCAGCAGCTTGACCGGGACAGACAATTCACCCCTCCACTTT	CASSLTGTDNSPLHF
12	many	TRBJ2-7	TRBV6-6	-	TGTGCCAGCAGGAACTTGGCCTACGAGCAGTACTTC	CASRNLAYEQYF
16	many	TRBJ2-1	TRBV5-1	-	TGCGCCAGCAGCTTGGGAGCAGGGAGAGACTACAATGAGCAGTTCTTC	CASSLGAGRDYNEQFF
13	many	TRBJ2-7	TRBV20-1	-	TGCAGTGCCCGTAGGGGAGAGATTTACGAGCAGTACTTC	CSARRGEIYEQYF
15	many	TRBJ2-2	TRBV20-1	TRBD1	TGCAGTGCTCGGACCGGGACAGGGGCCCCCGGGGAGCTGTTTTTT	CSARTGTGAPGELFF
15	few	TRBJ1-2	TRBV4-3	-	TGCGCCAGCAGCCAAGGTGGAGGCGGCAACTATGGCTACACCTTC	CASSQGGGGNYGYTF
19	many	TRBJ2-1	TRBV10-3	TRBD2	TGTGCCACCCTAGGCGGGGGGGAGGTTCGAAGAAAACCGAGCGATGAGCAGTTCTTC	CATLGGGEVRRKPSDEQFF